These 28 T cell receptor beta chains came from one sample sequenced in a study of blood T cell repertoires in COVID-19. Sequencing was performed with immunoSEQ multiplex PCR; in TCRdb, only in-frame clones are kept and a portion is missing. The data hold some 330,000 clones, with over 70% observed a single time. Sequences were obtained from PBMCs or T cells enriched from blood (not recorded which). The receptors originated from a man aged 25 to 40 who had recovered from COVID-19.

The chain uses TRBV20-1 and TRBJ1-6, with D hard to call. The germline V gene has CDR1 DFQATT and CDR2 SNEGSKA (reference sequence). The CDR3 is 12 residues long. V was trimmed by 3 bases and J by 9 bases, leaving 9 bases between them. CDR3 coding DNA: TGCAGTGCTAGTTTCCCGGGTTCACCCCTCCACTTT. This encodes CSASFPGSPLHF.

The table lists this clone with a count of one. The chain couples TRBV5-4 to TRBJ2-5, with 8 positions matching TRBD2. V lost 6 bases, J lost 5 bases, and 6 bases stayed unmatched. The germline V gene has CDR1 SGHNT and CDR2 YYREEE (reference sequence). This CDR3 is built from 13 residues. The CDR3 bases are TGTGCCAGCACCCGGGGGGGATCGGAGACCCAGTACTTC. Translating it yields CASTRGGSETQYF.

A few counts support this clone. The chain couples TRBV21-1 to TRBJ2-1; TRBD2, the table's D call, was not compared with the DNA. TRBV21-1 is given as a pseudogene. CDR3 length: 18 residues. The CDR3: CASSKRQGTSGGYNEQFF. The CDR3 DNA sequence: TGTGCCAGCAGCAAACGGCAAGGGACTAGCGGGGGGTACAATGAGCAGTTCTTC.

V is TRBV5-1 and J is TRBJ2-1; 10 nucleotides line up with TRBD1. Germline-derived CDR1 and CDR2 are SGHRS and YFSETQ. The CDR3 totals 14 residues. Trimming removed 3 bases from V and 7 bases from J; junction bases left unmatched: 4. The DNA of the CDR3 is TGCGCCAGCAGCTCGTCGGACAGGGGGAATGAGCAGTTCTTC. This gives the protein CASSSSDRGNEQFF. The full variable domain, in which reference TRBV5-1 and TRBJ2-1 provide the parts outside the CDR3, is KAGVTQTPRYLIKTRGQQVTLSCSPISGHRSVSWYQQTPGQGLQFLFEYFSETQRNKGNFPGRFSGRQFSNSRSEMNVSTLELGDSALYLCASSSSDRGNEQFFGPGTRLTVL.

The chain links TRBV24-1 to TRBJ1-1, with 8 bases matching TRBD1. Germline CDR1 KGHDR, CDR2 SFDVKD. The V segment lost 7 bases and the J segment 6 bases; nucleotides outside the gene matches: 18. The CDR3 consists of 17 residues. CDR3 nucleotide sequence: TGTGCCACCAGGGGGGGAAGGACAGGGCCTACTGGGGCTGAAGCTTTCTTT. Its protein product is CATRGGRTGPTGAEAFF.

V usage is TRBV15 and J usage is TRBJ1-3; possibly TRBD1 for D (6 bases). The CDR3 covers 15 residues. V lost 3 bases, J lost 0 bases, and 9 bases lay in between. The V gene's germline CDR1 is LNHNV and CDR2 YYDKDF (reference sequence). CDR3 residues: CATSRDRFSGNTIYF. CDR3 bases: TGTGCCACCAGCAGGGACAGATTCTCTGGAAACACCATATATTTT.

V and J are TRBV2 and TRBJ1-5; D remains ambiguous. The CDR3 covers 15 residues. The germline CDR1 and CDR2 sequences are SNHLY and FYNNEI. V gave up 4 bases and J gave up 1 base, with 11 bases separating them. Here the CDR3 DNA reads TGTGCCAGCAGTGGGGCAGGTATAAGCAATCAGCCCCAGCATTTT. The encoded protein is CASSGAGISNQPQHF. The whole variable domain, filled in from reference TRBV2 and TRBJ1-5, reads EPEVTQTPSHQVTQMGQEVILRCVPISNHLYFYWYRQILGQKVEFLVSFYNNEISEKSEIFDDQFSVERPDGSNFTLKIRSTKLEDSAMYFCASSGAGISNQPQHFGDGTRLSIL.

The V call is TRBV7-9, the J call TRBJ2-1; 8 bases map to TRBD2. V dropped 8 bases and J dropped 6; count of bases not matched to a gene: 3. This CDR3 region has 12 residues. Germline V gene sequence: CDR1 SEHNR, CDR2 FQNEAQ (reference sequence). DNA for the CDR3: TGTGCCAGCCGGGAGGGTAGCAATGAGCAGTTCTTC. Its protein product is CASREGSNEQFF.

The chain combines TRBV9 with TRBJ1-1, with D possibly matching TRBD1 (5 bases). The V end was cut by 4 bases, the J end by 7 bases, with 14 bases between. This CDR3 contains 13 residues. Germline V CDR1 and CDR2: SGDLS, YYNGEE. The CDR3 spells CASSPSQDREAFF. DNA for the CDR3: TGTGCCAGCAGCCCGTCACAGGACCGTGAAGCTTTCTTT.

This CDR3 reads CASSTTSLQETQYF. CDR3 bases: TGTGCCAGTAGTACGACTAGCCTACAAGAGACCCAGTACTTC. This rearrangement joins TRBV19 to TRBJ2-5, with 7 bases that match TRBD2. The CDR3 sequence is 14 residues long. The V and J ends lost 4 bases and 2 bases, in that order; junction bases with no gene match: 4. Per the germline V gene, CDR1 is LNHDA and CDR2 is SQIVND (reference sequence).

This clone was observed a handful of times. This CDR3 reads CASSDLITGGTQYF. The CDR3 nucleotides read TGTGCCAGCAGTGATTTAATTACGGGGGGAACGCAGTATTTT. The chain joins TRBV25-1 to TRBJ2-3; 7 nucleotides agree with TRBD2. Germline V lookup: CDR1 MGHDK, CDR2 SYGVNS. V lost 3 bases and J lost 9; bases outside the gene matches: 9. The CDR3 sequence is 14 residues long. Full variable domain (rest looked up from reference TRBV25-1 and TRBJ2-3): EADIYQTPRYLVIGTGKKITLECSQTMGHDKMYWYQQDPGMELHLIHYSYGVNSTEKGDLSSESTVSRIRTEHFPLTLESARPSHTSQYLCASSDLITGGTQYFGPGTRLTVL.

The chain employs TRBV24-1 and TRBJ2-1; 8 positions match TRBD1. In germline, CDR1 is KGHDR, CDR2 SFDVKD. The CDR3 runs to 16 residues. The J segment lost 6 bases and the V segment lost 3 bases, leaving 9 bases of the junction unmatched. The CDR3 region is CATSDPTGVAINEQFF. CDR3 sequence (DNA): TGTGCCACCAGTGATCCGACAGGGGTAGCGATCAATGAGCAGTTCTTC.

V and J are TRBV27 and TRBJ1-5, with D hard to call. Trimming removed 3 bases from V and 1 base from J, with 7 bases in between. The CDR3 extends over 14 amino acids. Germline V gene sequence: CDR1 MNHEY, CDR2 SMNVEV (reference sequence). The CDR3 DNA is TGTGCCAGCAGTTTCGGGGTGAGCAATCAGCCCCAGCATTTT. It translates to CASSFGVSNQPQHF.

The genes are TRBV27 and TRBJ1-5, with TRBD1 matching 10 bases. This CDR3 has 17 amino acids. CDR1 is MNHEY and CDR2 is SMNVEV in the germline V gene (reference sequence). The V segment lost 0 bases and the J segment 7 bases; nucleotides outside the gene matches: 9. This CDR3 reads CASSLSWDRGLGQPQHF. CDR3 nucleotides: TGTGCCAGCAGTTTATCGTGGGACAGGGGACTTGGGCAGCCCCAGCATTTT.

DNA for the CDR3: TGTGCCAGCAGCTTAGACGCGGTTGACACTGAAGCTTTCTTT. It codes for CASSLDAVDTEAFF. V is TRBV7-9 and J is TRBJ1-1; D is ambiguous. The CDR3 runs 14 residues. V lost 1 base and J 3 bases, leaving 9 bases between the germline ends. Per the germline V gene, CDR1 is SEHNR and CDR2 is FQNEAQ (reference sequence).

The chain joins TRBV27 to TRBJ2-2; TRBD2 matches at 7 bases. The CDR3 covers 17 residues. Per germline, CDR1 MNHEY and CDR2 SMNVEV (reference sequence). V lost 0 bases, J lost 0 bases, and 4 bases stayed unmatched. The chain's CDR3 is CASSLSSGTTNTGELFF. CDR3 DNA: TGTGCCAGCAGTTTATCGTCCGGGACTACGAACACCGGGGAGCTGTTTTTT.

The CDR3 here is CASSEDGGSSYNEQFF. DNA of the CDR3: TGTGCCAGCAGTGAAGACGGGGGGAGCTCCTACAATGAGCAGTTCTTC. The chain employs TRBV6-1 and TRBJ2-1; the match to TRBD2 covers 7 bases. The CDR3 totals 16 residues. The V gene end was trimmed by 1 base and the J gene end by 0 bases; junction bases not matched to a gene: 3. Germline values: CDR1 MNHNS, CDR2 SASEGT.

This clone was recorded once. The rearrangement uses TRBV7-9 and TRBJ2-3, with TRBD2 matching 12 bases. From germline, CDR1 is SEHNR and CDR2 FQNEAQ (reference sequence). The J segment lost 4 bases and the V segment lost 4 bases, leaving 6 bases of the junction unmatched. This CDR3 contains 16 residues. The CDR3 nucleotides read TGTGCCAGCAGCTCGAAGCTAGCGGGGGGGCCAGATACGCAGTATTTT. Its protein product is CASSSKLAGGPDTQYF.

This chain joins TRBV6-5 and TRBJ1-1, with 7 bases lining up with TRBD1. Germline V gene lookup returns CDR1 MNHEY and CDR2 SVGAGI. V lost 6 bases, J lost 5 bases, and 9 bases stayed unmatched. This CDR3 comprises 14 residues. The CDR3 nucleotides read TGTGCCAGCAGCCCGGGACAGAGTTGGACTGAAGCTTTCTTT. Translation gives CASSPGQSWTEAFF.

This chain uses TRBV12-5 with TRBJ2-7; the match to TRBD1 covers 10 bases. This CDR3 spans 15 amino acids. Trimming at V came to 0 bases and at J to 6 bases, leaving 5 bases not matched to a gene. Germline values: CDR1 LGHNT, CDR2 FRNRAP. The CDR3 bases are TGTGCTAGTGGTTTGGTAAGGACAGGGGGGTGCGAGCAGTACTTC. Its protein is CASGLVRTGGCEQYF. Variable domain in full (rest from reference TRBV12-5 and TRBJ2-7): DARVTQTPRHKVTEMGQEVTMRCQPILGHNTVFWYRQTMMQGLELLAYFRNRAPLDDSGMPKDRFSAEMPDATLATLKIQPSEPRDSAVYFCASGLVRTGGCEQYFGPGTRLTVT.

The CDR3 DNA sequence: TGCGCCAGCAGCTTGGTTGGCGGGGGGACCACAGATACGCAGTATTTT. It yields the protein CASSLVGGGTTDTQYF. This chain uses TRBV5-1 with TRBJ2-3, with 8 bases identical to TRBD2. The CDR3 has 16 amino acids. CDR1 and CDR2 from the germline V gene are SGHRS and YFSETQ. Trimming at V came to 0 bases and at J to 2 bases, leaving 5 bases not matched to a gene.

The J gene is TRBJ1-2, the V gene TRBV12-3 or TRBV12-4, with 8 bases fitting TRBD1. Unmatched junction bases numbered 3, after V lost 5 bases and J lost 4 bases. The length of the CDR3 is 13 residues. The CDR3 loop reads CASSRQGPYGYTF. For the CDR3, the DNA is TGTGCCAGCAGTCGACAGGGGCCCTATGGCTACACCTTC.

The V call is TRBV28, the J call TRBJ1-2; 8 bases align to TRBD1. The CDR3 contains 12 residues. Germline-derived CDR1 and CDR2 are MDHEN and SYDVKM. Trimming took 7 bases from V and 8 from J; bases not matched to a gene: 6. For the CDR3, the DNA is TGTGCCAGCAACCCGGGACAGGAAGGCTACACCTTC. Protein product: CASNPGQEGYTF.

The gene calls are TRBV6-5 and TRBJ2-2, with TRBD1 matching 8 bases. Germline V lookup: CDR1 MNHEY, CDR2 SVGAGI. The CDR3 length is 15 residues. The junction had 5 bases not matched to a gene; V was cut back by 1 base and J by 7 bases. In nucleotides, the CDR3 is TGTGCCAGCAGTTACTTTGCAGGGGGCAGCGGGGAGCTGTTTTTT. It is translated as CASSYFAGGSGELFF.

The V and J genes are TRBV18 and TRBJ1-2, with a weak D call TRBD1 (5 bases). The CDR3 spans 13 residues. The V and J ends lost 3 bases and 5 bases respectively, with 10 bases between them. Germline V CDR1 and CDR2: KGHSH, LQKENI. CDR3 loop: CASSPDIRYGYTF. The CDR3 DNA sequence: TGTGCCAGCTCACCGGACATCCGTTATGGCTACACCTTC.

V and J are TRBV7-8 and TRBJ1-4, with 7 bases fitting TRBD1. Germline loops: CDR1 SGHVS, CDR2 FQNEAQ. V lost 1 base, J lost 7 bases, and 6 bases stayed unmatched. The CDR3 totals 15 residues. The CDR3 region is CASSLEAGGGEKLFF. The CDR3 coding sequence is TGTGCCAGCAGCTTAGAAGCAGGGGGAGGTGAAAAACTGTTTTTT.

The CDR3 loop reads CASSPNGTLGGVLSSYNEQFF. Written as DNA, the CDR3 is TGCGCCAGCAGCCCCAACGGGACTTTGGGAGGGGTGCTGAGCTCCTACAATGAGCAGTTCTTC. The chain links TRBV5-1 to TRBJ2-1, with TRBD2 identical over 7 bases. The CDR3 extends over 21 amino acids. The J segment lost 0 bases and the V segment lost 4 bases, leaving 22 bases of the junction unmatched. Germline CDR1 and CDR2: SGHRS and YFSETQ.

This chain joins TRBV28 and TRBJ2-7; perhaps TRBD1 as D (5 bases). Trimming cost V 2 bases and J 1 base, with 9 bases left between them. The CDR3 loop spans 14 amino acids. Per germline, CDR1 MDHEN and CDR2 SYDVKM. The CDR3 DNA is TGTGCCAGCAGTTTACAGGGATGGTCCTACGAGCAGTACTTC. Translating gives CASSLQGWSYEQYF.